The rows below give T cell receptor beta chains drawn from one sample of a study of blood T cell repertoires in COVID-19. Libraries were prepared by immunoSEQ multiplex PCR; TCRdb keeps only in-frame clonotypes and omits some of them. The repertoire holds a few hundred thousand clones, with 88% as singletons. Specimen: peripheral blood. These receptors originate from a human donor in a cohort sampled during active COVID-19. The CDR3 runs from the conserved cysteine through the conserved F or W. The order of the fields is D gene, J gene, clone size, V gene, CDR3 protein, CDR3 DNA. A D gene is named only where the DNA matches it firmly. Not all rows give a size; the values are once, few, many and, for expanded clones, a class.

d_call: TRBD2; j_call: TRBJ2-7; clone_size: -; v_call: TRBV4-2; cdr3_aa: CASSQDGTSSYEQYF; cdr3_nt: TGTGCCAGCAGCCAAGACGGGACTAGCAGCTACGAGCAGTACTTC
d_call: -; j_call: TRBJ1-6; clone_size: -; v_call: TRBV9; cdr3_aa: CASSVVREGSPLHF; cdr3_nt: TGTGCCAGCAGCGTAGTCCGGGAAGGTTCACCCCTCCACTTT
d_call: -; j_call: TRBJ2-7; clone_size: -; v_call: TRBV7-2; cdr3_aa: CASSPPQAKQYF; cdr3_nt: TGTGCCAGCAGCCCCCCACAGGCTAAGCAGTACTTC
d_call: TRBD2; j_call: TRBJ2-7; clone_size: -; v_call: TRBV5-1; cdr3_aa: CASSLGPSSGSPYEQYF; cdr3_nt: TGCGCCAGCAGCTTGGGCCCCTCTAGCGGGAGTCCCTACGAGCAGTACTTC
d_call: -; j_call: TRBJ2-7; clone_size: -; v_call: TRBV11-2; cdr3_aa: CASSRQVLSYEQYF; cdr3_nt: TGTGCCAGCAGCCGACAGGTCCTCTCCTACGAGCAGTACTTC
d_call: TRBD2; j_call: TRBJ2-3; clone_size: -; v_call: TRBV11-2; cdr3_aa: CASSSGGMGTDTQYF; cdr3_nt: TGTGCCAGTTCTAGCGGGGGGATGGGCACAGATACGCAGTATTTT
d_call: TRBD1; j_call: TRBJ1-6; clone_size: -; v_call: TRBV14; cdr3_aa: CASSSWTGGSPLHF; cdr3_nt: TGTGCCAGCAGCTCCTGGACAGGAGGTTCACCCCTCCACTTT
d_call: -; j_call: TRBJ2-1; clone_size: -; v_call: TRBV4-3; cdr3_aa: CASSQDLGDIEQFF; cdr3_nt: TGCGCCAGCAGCCAAGATCTCGGTGACATCGAGCAGTTCTTC
d_call: TRBD1; j_call: TRBJ2-7; clone_size: -; v_call: TRBV5-1; cdr3_aa: CASSSPPDWTGTYYEQYF; cdr3_nt: TGCGCCAGCAGCTCGCCTCCCGATTGGACAGGGACCTACTACGAGCAGTACTTC
d_call: -; j_call: TRBJ2-7; clone_size: -; v_call: TRBV7-9; cdr3_aa: CASSHRTDSYEQYF; cdr3_nt: TGTGCCAGCAGCCATCGGACAGATTCCTACGAGCAGTACTTC
d_call: -; j_call: TRBJ2-7; clone_size: once; v_call: TRBV27; cdr3_aa: CASRGNPRSHYEQYF; cdr3_nt: TGTGCCAGCCGGGGGAACCCAAGATCACACTACGAGCAGTACTTC
d_call: TRBD1; j_call: TRBJ1-2; clone_size: -; v_call: TRBV3-1/TRBV3-2; cdr3_aa: CASRQGGADYGYTF; cdr3_nt: TGTGCCAGCAGACAGGGGGGCGCCGACTATGGCTACACCTTC
d_call: -; j_call: TRBJ1-6; clone_size: -; v_call: TRBV25-1; cdr3_aa: CASSEYYDSPLHF; cdr3_nt: TGTGCCAGCAGTGAATATTATGATTCACCCCTCCACTTT
d_call: -; j_call: TRBJ1-1; clone_size: once; v_call: TRBV27; cdr3_aa: CASSSPSGQNTEAFF; cdr3_nt: TGTGCCAGCAGTTCCCCCTCGGGACAGAACACTGAAGCTTTCTTT
d_call: TRBD2; j_call: TRBJ2-7; clone_size: once; v_call: TRBV4-1; cdr3_aa: CASSQQTSGSSYEQYF; cdr3_nt: TGCGCCAGCAGCCAACAAACTAGCGGATCTTCCTACGAGCAGTACTTC
d_call: -; j_call: TRBJ2-7; clone_size: -; v_call: TRBV15; cdr3_aa: CATRNHPRAGPHEQYF; cdr3_nt: TGTGCCACCAGAAACCATCCCCGGGCAGGGCCCCACGAGCAGTACTTC
d_call: TRBD2; j_call: TRBJ2-1; clone_size: -; v_call: TRBV28; cdr3_aa: CASSRWTSGGEQFF; cdr3_nt: TGTGCCAGCAGTCGATGGACTAGCGGCGGTGAGCAGTTCTTC
d_call: TRBD2; j_call: TRBJ2-2; clone_size: -; v_call: TRBV7-2; cdr3_aa: CASSLQAGGQNSRELFF; cdr3_nt: TGTGCCAGCAGCTTACAAGCGGGGGGGCAAAACAGTCGGGAGCTGTTTTTT
d_call: TRBD1; j_call: TRBJ1-2; clone_size: once; v_call: TRBV5-1; cdr3_aa: CASSLEAGTEDTIFYGYTF; cdr3_nt: TGCGCCAGCAGCTTGGAAGCCGGGACAGAGGATACAATTTTCTATGGCTACACCTTC
d_call: -; j_call: TRBJ2-5; clone_size: -; v_call: TRBV7-9; cdr3_aa: CASTNYVTNTIARKETQYF; cdr3_nt: TGTGCCAGCACCAATTACGTTACTAACACCATAGCGAGAAAAGAGACCCAGTACTTC
d_call: TRBD1; j_call: TRBJ1-1; clone_size: -; v_call: TRBV19; cdr3_aa: CASSIAAGGLNTEAFF; cdr3_nt: TGTGCCAGTAGTATAGCTGCAGGGGGGCTGAACACTGAAGCTTTCTTT
d_call: -; j_call: TRBJ2-3; clone_size: -; v_call: TRBV5-4; cdr3_aa: CASSPFRDYADTQYF; cdr3_nt: TGTGCCAGCAGCCCGTTCCGGGATTATGCAGATACGCAGTATTTT
d_call: -; j_call: TRBJ1-1; clone_size: -; v_call: TRBV10-2; cdr3_aa: CASLAGGTEAFF; cdr3_nt: TGCGCCAGCTTGGCGGGGGGTACTGAAGCTTTCTTT
d_call: -; j_call: TRBJ1-3; clone_size: -; v_call: TRBV4-3; cdr3_aa: CASSQGWGGPGNTIYF; cdr3_nt: TGCGCCAGCAGCCAAGGTTGGGGGGGGCCTGGAAACACCATATATTTT
d_call: TRBD1; j_call: TRBJ2-5; clone_size: -; v_call: TRBV4-3; cdr3_aa: CASSPLGTGAPETQYF; cdr3_nt: TGCGCCAGCAGCCCTTTAGGGACAGGGGCCCCGGAGACCCAGTACTTC
d_call: TRBD2; j_call: TRBJ2-5; clone_size: -; v_call: TRBV18; cdr3_aa: CASSPLLTSGGSLYQETQYF; cdr3_nt: TGTGCCAGCTCACCACTACTGACTAGCGGGGGTTCCTTGTACCAAGAGACCCAGTACTTC
d_call: -; j_call: TRBJ1-1; clone_size: -; v_call: TRBV7-8; cdr3_aa: CASSLVGSRTEAFF; cdr3_nt: TGTGCCAGCAGCTTAGTCGGGAGTCGCACTGAAGCTTTCTTT
d_call: -; j_call: TRBJ1-1; clone_size: -; v_call: TRBV7-6; cdr3_aa: CASSPGDVAFF; cdr3_nt: TGTGCCAGCAGTCCGGGGGATGTAGCTTTCTTT
d_call: -; j_call: TRBJ1-2; clone_size: -; v_call: TRBV7-9; cdr3_aa: CASSSTGGHFEGYTF; cdr3_nt: TGTGCCAGCAGCTCAACGGGGGGGCACTTCGAGGGCTACACCTTC
d_call: TRBD2; j_call: TRBJ2-1; clone_size: -; v_call: TRBV7-3; cdr3_aa: CASSLTGLAQFF; cdr3_nt: TGTGCCAGCAGCTTGACGGGACTAGCTCAGTTCTTC
d_call: TRBD1; j_call: TRBJ1-2; clone_size: -; v_call: TRBV28; cdr3_aa: CASSLIPSTGVRGYTF; cdr3_nt: TGTGCCAGCAGTTTAATTCCCTCCACAGGGGTCCGGGGCTACACCTTC
d_call: -; j_call: TRBJ1-5; clone_size: -; v_call: TRBV21-1; cdr3_aa: CASSIIPGQGGSQPQHF; cdr3_nt: TGTGCCAGCAGCATTATACCGGGACAGGGGGGATCACAGCCCCAGCATTTT
d_call: TRBD2; j_call: TRBJ2-3; clone_size: -; v_call: TRBV6-2/TRBV6-3; cdr3_aa: CASSGRLAGASTDTQYF; cdr3_nt: TGTGCCAGCAGTGGGAGACTAGCGGGGGCGAGCACAGATACGCAGTATTTT
d_call: -; j_call: TRBJ1-2; clone_size: -; v_call: TRBV19; cdr3_aa: CASSIPTGGLENGYTF; cdr3_nt: TGTGCCAGTAGTATCCCTACCGGAGGGTTAGAAAATGGCTACACCTTC
d_call: TRBD1; j_call: TRBJ1-1; clone_size: few; v_call: TRBV30; cdr3_aa: CAWSAGGVEAFF; cdr3_nt: TGTGCCTGGAGTGCAGGGGGAGTGGAAGCTTTCTTT
d_call: TRBD1; j_call: TRBJ1-5; clone_size: once; v_call: TRBV18; cdr3_aa: CASSPGQGPNQPQHF; cdr3_nt: TGTGCCAGCTCACCTGGACAGGGACCCAATCAGCCCCAGCATTTT
d_call: TRBD2; j_call: TRBJ2-3; clone_size: -; v_call: TRBV4-3; cdr3_aa: CASSQDKRRGDTDTQYF; cdr3_nt: TGCGCCAGCAGCCAAGATAAGAGGCGGGGGGACACAGATACGCAGTATTTT
d_call: -; j_call: TRBJ1-2; clone_size: -; v_call: TRBV4-3; cdr3_aa: CASSQDRSSNYGYTF; cdr3_nt: TGCGCCAGCAGCCAAGACCGGAGTTCTAACTATGGCTACACCTTC
d_call: TRBD2; j_call: TRBJ2-7; clone_size: -; v_call: TRBV4-2; cdr3_aa: CASSQGTSGIYEQYF; cdr3_nt: TGTGCCAGCAGCCAAGGGACTAGCGGGATCTACGAGCAGTACTTC
d_call: TRBD2; j_call: TRBJ2-3; clone_size: -; v_call: TRBV7-9; cdr3_aa: CASSARLAGEMTDTQYF; cdr3_nt: TGTGCCAGCAGCGCTAGACTAGCGGGGGAAATGACAGATACGCAGTATTTT
d_call: TRBD1; j_call: TRBJ1-2; clone_size: -; v_call: TRBV12-3/TRBV12-4; cdr3_aa: CASSLYRGYGYTF; cdr3_nt: TGTGCCAGCAGTTTGTACAGGGGCTATGGCTACACCTTC
d_call: -; j_call: TRBJ1-1; clone_size: few; v_call: TRBV2; cdr3_aa: CASSEWGDTEAFF; cdr3_nt: TGTGCCAGCAGTGAATGGGGGGACACTGAAGCTTTCTTT
d_call: -; j_call: TRBJ1-1; clone_size: -; v_call: TRBV4-2; cdr3_aa: CASSPGSGAGPTLNTEAFF; cdr3_nt: TGTGCCAGCAGCCCAGGATCCGGGGCGGGACCCACGTTGAACACTGAAGCTTTCTTT
d_call: -; j_call: TRBJ1-5; clone_size: -; v_call: TRBV10-3; cdr3_aa: CATTDNSNQPQHF; cdr3_nt: TGTGCCACCACGGACAATAGCAATCAGCCCCAGCATTTT
d_call: -; j_call: TRBJ1-2; clone_size: -; v_call: TRBV7-9; cdr3_aa: CASSLASLGNYGYTF; cdr3_nt: TGTGCCAGCAGCTTGGCCTCCCTAGGAAACTATGGCTACACCTTC
d_call: -; j_call: TRBJ1-5; clone_size: few; v_call: TRBV9; cdr3_aa: CASSVGAITNQPQHF; cdr3_nt: TGTGCCAGCAGCGTAGGTGCCATCACAAATCAGCCCCAGCATTTT
d_call: -; j_call: TRBJ2-7; clone_size: -; v_call: TRBV6-5; cdr3_aa: CASSSRWGGGPEQYF; cdr3_nt: TGTGCCAGCAGTTCACGCTGGGGAGGGGGGCCCGAGCAGTACTTC
d_call: TRBD1; j_call: TRBJ1-2; clone_size: -; v_call: TRBV2; cdr3_aa: CAGGQGEGGYTF; cdr3_nt: TGTGCCGGTGGACAGGGAGAGGGCGGCTACACCTTC
d_call: TRBD2; j_call: TRBJ2-1; clone_size: -; v_call: TRBV2; cdr3_aa: CASSEAKLAGLSDEQFF; cdr3_nt: TGTGCCAGCAGTGAAGCAAAGCTAGCGGGGTTGTCCGATGAGCAGTTCTTC
d_call: -; j_call: TRBJ1-2; clone_size: -; v_call: TRBV30; cdr3_aa: CAWKGDTNYGYTF; cdr3_nt: TGTGCCTGGAAAGGGGATACTAACTATGGCTACACCTTC
d_call: TRBD1; j_call: TRBJ2-7; clone_size: -; v_call: TRBV3-1/TRBV3-2; cdr3_aa: CASSQDRGQGTYEQYF; cdr3_nt: TGTGCCAGCAGCCAAGATAGGGGACAGGGCACCTACGAGCAGTACTTC
d_call: -; j_call: TRBJ2-5; clone_size: -; v_call: TRBV27; cdr3_aa: CASSATFDWETQYF; cdr3_nt: TGTGCCAGCAGTGCTACCTTCGACTGGGAGACCCAGTACTTC
d_call: -; j_call: TRBJ2-3; clone_size: -; v_call: TRBV7-8; cdr3_aa: CASSDLPKGQGDTQYF; cdr3_nt: TGTGCCAGCAGCGATCTCCCGAAGGGCCAGGGAGATACGCAGTATTTT
d_call: TRBD1; j_call: TRBJ2-3; clone_size: -; v_call: TRBV4-2; cdr3_aa: CASSQGRTGATDTQYF; cdr3_nt: TGTGCCAGCAGCCAAGGAAGGACAGGGGCGACAGATACGCAGTATTTT
d_call: -; j_call: TRBJ2-3; clone_size: -; v_call: TRBV7-2; cdr3_aa: CASSSRPTDTQYF; cdr3_nt: TGTGCCAGCAGCTCCCGTCCCACAGATACGCAGTATTTT
d_call: -; j_call: TRBJ1-2; clone_size: -; v_call: TRBV30; cdr3_aa: CAWSRQETGGYTF; cdr3_nt: TGTGCCTGGAGTCGACAGGAAACGGGGGGCTACACCTTC
d_call: -; j_call: TRBJ1-1; clone_size: -; v_call: TRBV5-8; cdr3_aa: CASSLARRTEAFF; cdr3_nt: TGTGCCAGCAGCTTGGCCAGGAGGACTGAAGCTTTCTTT
d_call: -; j_call: TRBJ1-2; clone_size: once; v_call: TRBV27; cdr3_aa: CASSFGVNYGYTF; cdr3_nt: TGTGCCAGCAGTTTCGGAGTTAACTATGGCTACACCTTC
d_call: -; j_call: TRBJ2-7; clone_size: -; v_call: TRBV28; cdr3_aa: CASRSLGQPYEQYF; cdr3_nt: TGTGCCAGCAGATCACTAGGCCAACCCTACGAGCAGTACTTC